The 25 T cell receptor beta chains given below trace back to one sample, sequenced in a study of cytomegalovirus exposure and HLA in healthy donors. PCR was performed using 60 Vbeta and 13 Jbeta primers. Measured with immunoSEQ multiplex PCR; TCRdb has only the in-frame clones, and not every one. The table has about 190,000 clones, more than 70% seen once. Sequencing used PBMCs. The source is a man aged 30-40 years in good health and CMV-seropositive.

This clone showed up just a few times. The chain has TRBV4-3 and TRBJ1-1; weak D call: TRBD1 (6 bases). V gave up 0 bases and J gave up 0 bases, with 14 bases separating them. The CDR3 spans 17 residues. CDR1 and CDR2 (germline): LGHNA, YSLEER. This chain's CDR3 is CASSQDPLRGLNTEAFF. The CDR3, as DNA: TGCGCCAGCAGCCAAGATCCCCTCAGGGGACTGAACACTGAAGCTTTCTTT.

This clone was observed a single time. The chain employs TRBV5-4 and TRBJ1-2, with TRBD1 as a possible D gene (5 bases). V was clipped by 2 bases and J by 1 base, with 12 bases between them. This CDR3 is 15 amino acids long. The V gene's germline CDR1 is SGHNT and CDR2 YYREEE (reference sequence). CDR3 residues: CASSFRQQGNYGYTF. CDR3 nucleotides: TGTGCCAGCAGCTTTAGACAGCAGGGTAACTATGGCTACACCTTC.

The J gene is TRBJ2-1, the V gene TRBV15; 10 nucleotides match TRBD2. The germline CDR1 and CDR2 sequences are LNHNV and YYDKDF (reference sequence). V shed 1 base, J shed 8 bases, and the junction held 8 bases outside the gene matches. This CDR3 contains 16 residues. CDR3 bases: TGTGCCACCAGCAGAGCAGGCCTAGCGGGGGTAGATGAGCAGTTCTTC. Its protein is CATSRAGLAGVDEQFF.

This sequence joins TRBV21-1 and TRBJ2-7; the D call of TRBD1 is as the table states it, not checked on the DNA. TRBV21-1 is classified as a pseudogene. The CDR3 is 17 amino acids. The CDR3 DNA reads as TGTGCCAGCAGCAAAGGTGGGGTTGGGGGCAGGGCCTACGAGCAGTACTTC. Its translation is CASSKGGVGGRAYEQYF.

The chain combines TRBV7-2 with TRBJ1-2, with D possibly TRBD1 on 6 matching bases. The CDR3 is made up of 13 amino acids. Trimming left V 4 bases short and J 4 bases short, with 10 bases between. Germline V lookup: CDR1 SGHTA, CDR2 FQGNSA. In nucleotides, the CDR3 is TGTGCCAGCAGCTCCGGGACAAGCTATGGCTACACCTTC. Its translation: CASSSGTSYGYTF.

The rearrangement uses TRBV6-6 and TRBJ2-7, with D possibly TRBD1 on 6 matching bases. The CDR3 is 15 residues long. Germline lookup yields CDR1 MNHNY and CDR2 SVGAGI (reference sequence). The V end lost 5 bases, the J end lost 4 bases, and 18 bases lay between the germline ends. CDR3 DNA: TGTGCCAGCAGTCCCCGGCGGCAGGGGATTTACGAGCAGTACTTC. Its protein is CASSPRRQGIYEQYF.

The rearrangement joins TRBV19 to TRBJ2-7, with 9 bases fitting TRBD1. The CDR3 runs to 17 residues. Germline V gene sequence: CDR1 LNHDA, CDR2 SQIVND (reference sequence). V was clipped by 7 bases and J by 1 base; unmatched bases: 14. The chain's CDR3 is CASNPPAGTGLSYEQYF. Written as DNA, the CDR3 is TGTGCCAGTAACCCCCCGGCAGGGACAGGGCTTTCCTACGAGCAGTACTTC. The whole variable domain, remainder taken from reference TRBV19 and TRBJ2-7, is DGGITQSPKYLFRKEGQNVTLSCEQNLNHDAMYWYRQDPGQGLRLIYYSQIVNDFQKGDIAEGYSVSREKKESFPLTVTSAQKNPTAFYLCASNPPAGTGLSYEQYFGPGTRLTVT.

This rearrangement joins TRBV19 to TRBJ2-1, with TRBD2 matching 11 bases. Losses at the gene ends were 9 bases for V and 6 bases for J; bases not matched to a gene: 7. The germline V gene has CDR1 LNHDA and CDR2 SQIVND (reference sequence). The CDR3 contains 14 residues. The CDR3 here is CASRPSGRFNEQFF. The DNA of the CDR3 is TGTGCCAGCCGTCCTAGCGGGAGGTTCAATGAGCAGTTCTTC.

The V call is TRBV5-1, the J call TRBJ2-7, with a possible D match to TRBD2 (7 bases). This CDR3 spans 13 amino acids. Trimming removed 0 bases at V and 6 bases at J, with 10 bases between. CDR1 is SGHRS, CDR2 YFSETQ, per germline. The CDR3 DNA follows: TGCGCCAGCAGCTTGGCCGGGGGGCGCGAGCAGTACTTC. Translated: CASSLAGGREQYF.

The CDR3 nucleotides read TGTGCCAGCAGCTTAGATTGGCAAACCGGGGAGCTGTTTTTT. Its protein is CASSLDWQTGELFF. This chain connects TRBV7-6 to TRBJ2-2; D not resolved. The germline gives CDR1 SGHVS, CDR2 FNYEAQ. This CDR3 has 14 amino acids. Deletions cut 1 base from V and 5 bases from J, with 8 bases between.

The CDR3 protein is CASSSQGPGEQFF. The CDR3, as DNA: TGTGCCAGTAGTTCGCAGGGGCCGGGGGAGCAGTTCTTC. This chain links TRBV19 with TRBJ2-1; TRBD1 might be the D (6 bases). This CDR3 has 13 residues. Trimming took off 5 bases at V and 10 bases at J, with 15 bases between the two ends. Germline CDR1 reads LNHDA; CDR2 reads SQIVND (reference sequence).

V usage is TRBV6-4 and J usage is TRBJ2-1; weak D call: TRBD2 (5 bases). V was clipped by 0 bases and J by 4 bases, with 10 bases between them. The germline V gene encodes CDR1 MRHNA and CDR2 SNTAGT. CDR3 length: 15 residues. CDR3 region: CASSDSGSVYNEQFF. The CDR3 DNA follows: TGTGCCAGCAGTGACTCGGGGAGTGTTTACAATGAGCAGTTCTTC.

CDR3 region: CSVDRGPYNEQFF. CDR3 DNA sequence: TGCAGCGTCGACAGGGGGCCATACAATGAGCAGTTCTTC. V is TRBV29-1 and J is TRBJ2-1, with TRBD1 matching 10 bases. V dropped 6 bases and J dropped 4; count of bases not matched to a gene: 3. CDR3 length: 13 residues. The germline CDR1 and CDR2 sequences are SQVTM and ANQGSEA.

The chain has TRBV5-4 and TRBJ2-5; D is undetermined. CDR1 and CDR2 from the germline V gene are SGHNT and YYREEE (reference sequence). Trimming took 3 bases from V and 4 from J, leaving 16 bases between them. The CDR3 length is 15 residues. CDR3 DNA: TGTGCCAGCAGCTCCCGTGCCGGAGTGGGAGAGACCCAGTACTTC. Residues: CASSSRAGVGETQYF.

This clone was detected once. The chain couples TRBV30 to TRBJ1-2; D might be TRBD1 (6 bases). CDR3 length equals 13 residues. Trimming shortened V by 2 bases and J by 7 bases, and 14 bases separated the two germline ends. Per germline, CDR1 GTSNPN and CDR2 SVGIG (reference sequence). This chain's CDR3 is CAWSTGTLFGYTF. The CDR3 DNA follows: TGTGCCTGGAGTACAGGGACCCTATTTGGCTACACCTTC.

Only a few counts were recorded for this clone. This chain links TRBV5-4 with TRBJ1-5; the D gene is possibly TRBD1 (5 bases). Germline V gene lookup returns CDR1 SGHNT and CDR2 YYREEE (reference sequence). There are 12 residues in the CDR3. Trimming took off 0 bases at V and 8 bases at J, with 6 bases between the two ends. In nucleotides, the CDR3 is TGTGCCAGCAGCTTGGGGGGGGAGCCCCAGCATTTT. Translated: CASSLGGEPQHF.

V and J are TRBV29-1 and TRBJ1-3, with D possibly being TRBD1 (6 bases). The germline V gene has CDR1 SQVTM and CDR2 ANQGSEA. This CDR3 comprises 14 residues. With 2 bases removed from V and 2 bases from J, the gap between germline ends came to 10 bases. CDR3 nucleotides: TGCAGCGTTGAAAGGGGACAAGCTGGAAACACCATATATTTT. Its translation: CSVERGQAGNTIYF.

This chain connects TRBV15 to TRBJ2-5; 7 bases align to TRBD2. Trimming at V came to 4 bases and at J to 13 bases, leaving 12 bases not matched to a gene. There are 13 residues in the CDR3. Germline lookup yields CDR1 LNHNV and CDR2 YYDKDF (reference sequence). Here the CDR3 reads CATSTSRWEGRYF. For the CDR3, the DNA is TGTGCCACCAGCACATCGAGGTGGGAGGGTCGGTACTTC.

The chain is built from TRBV5-1 and TRBJ2-7; D is perhaps TRBD1 (6 bases). Trimming took 0 bases from V and 0 from J, leaving 10 bases between them. Germline V CDR1 and CDR2: SGHRS, YFSETQ. This CDR3 comprises 15 residues. The CDR3 spells CASSLEGDPSYEQYF. The CDR3 coding sequence is TGCGCCAGCAGCTTGGAGGGGGATCCCTCCTACGAGCAGTACTTC.

The chain links TRBV28 to TRBJ2-3; 10 nucleotides line up with TRBD1. V dropped 4 bases and J dropped 6; count of bases not matched to a gene: 10. Germline-derived CDR1 and CDR2 are MDHEN and SYDVKM. CDR3 length equals 16 residues. CDR3 protein: CASSSTGTGDFDTQYF. In nucleotides, the CDR3 is TGTGCCAGCAGTTCTACCGGGACAGGGGATTTCGATACGCAGTATTTT.

Here the CDR3 DNA reads TGTGCCAGTAGCGACTATCCTGACTACGAGCAGTACTTC. This translates into CASSDYPDYEQYF. This sequence joins TRBV19 and TRBJ2-7; D might be TRBD2 (5 bases). The germline gives CDR1 LNHDA, CDR2 SQIVND (reference sequence). V gave up 6 bases and J gave up 3 bases, with 12 bases separating them. The CDR3 runs to 13 residues. Looking up the rest from reference TRBV19 and TRBJ2-7 gives the full variable domain: DGGITQSPKYLFRKEGQNVTLSCEQNLNHDAMYWYRQDPGQGLRLIYYSQIVNDFQKGDIAEGYSVSREKKESFPLTVTSAQKNPTAFYLCASSDYPDYEQYFGPGTRLTVT.

The J gene is TRBJ1-1, the V gene TRBV19; D may be TRBD1 (5 bases). V was clipped by 7 bases and J by 1 base, with 28 bases between them. CDR3 length: 19 residues. Germline CDR1 is LNHDA and CDR2 is SQIVND (reference sequence). CDR3 region: CASIPDLRGEGTRNTEAFF. CDR3 DNA: TGTGCCAGTATTCCGGACCTAAGAGGGGAGGGTACGAGGAACACTGAAGCTTTCTTT. Filled out from reference TRBV19 and TRBJ1-1, the complete variable domain reads DGGITQSPKYLFRKEGQNVTLSCEQNLNHDAMYWYRQDPGQGLRLIYYSQIVNDFQKGDIAEGYSVSREKKESFPLTVTSAQKNPTAFYLCASIPDLRGEGTRNTEAFFGQGTRLTVV.

The CDR3 region has the DNA TGTGCCAGCAGCTCCCTGGGGAGGCCCAGTGAGCAGTTCTTC. It is translated as CASSSLGRPSEQFF. The chain uses TRBV7-6 and TRBJ2-1; tentative D call: TRBD2 (6 bases). The CDR3 sequence is 14 residues long. Looked up from germline, CDR1 is SGHVS and CDR2 is FNYEAQ. The V and J ends lost 4 bases and 9 bases respectively, with 16 bases between them.

V is TRBV5-8 and J is TRBJ2-1; perhaps TRBD1 as D (6 bases). V lost 6 bases to trimming and J lost 5 bases, with 12 bases between them. The germline V gene encodes CDR1 SGHTS and CDR2 YDEGEE. This CDR3 spans 13 amino acids. The CDR3 sequence: CASKWTVDNEQFF. In DNA, the CDR3 is TGTGCCAGCAAGTGGACAGTCGACAATGAGCAGTTCTTC.

This sequence joins TRBV7-2 and TRBJ2-3; tentatively, D is TRBD2 (7 bases). CDR3 length equals 16 residues. V was trimmed by 5 bases and J by 4 bases, leaving 19 bases between them. Germline V gives CDR1 SGHTA, CDR2 FQGNSA. CDR3 amino acids: CASSQGGGAGPDTQYF. As DNA, the CDR3 is TGTGCCAGCAGCCAAGGGGGGGGCGCGGGTCCAGATACGCAGTATTTT.